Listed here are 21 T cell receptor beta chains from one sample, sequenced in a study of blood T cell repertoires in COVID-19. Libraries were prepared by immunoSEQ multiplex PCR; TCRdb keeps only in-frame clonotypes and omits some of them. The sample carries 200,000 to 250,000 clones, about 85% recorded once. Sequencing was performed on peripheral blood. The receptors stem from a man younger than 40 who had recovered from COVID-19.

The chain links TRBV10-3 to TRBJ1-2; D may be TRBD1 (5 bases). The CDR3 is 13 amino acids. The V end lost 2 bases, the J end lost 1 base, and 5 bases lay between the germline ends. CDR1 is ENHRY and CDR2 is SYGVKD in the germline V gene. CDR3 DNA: TGTGCCATCAGTGAGAGGGGTAACTATGGCTACACCTTC. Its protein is CAISERGNYGYTF.

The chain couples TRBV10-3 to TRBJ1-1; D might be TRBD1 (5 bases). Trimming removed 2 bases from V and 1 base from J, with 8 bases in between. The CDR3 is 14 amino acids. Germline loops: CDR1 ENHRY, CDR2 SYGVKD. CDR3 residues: CAISEGRENTEAFF. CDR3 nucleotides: TGTGCCATCAGTGAGGGCAGGGAGAACACTGAAGCTTTCTTT.

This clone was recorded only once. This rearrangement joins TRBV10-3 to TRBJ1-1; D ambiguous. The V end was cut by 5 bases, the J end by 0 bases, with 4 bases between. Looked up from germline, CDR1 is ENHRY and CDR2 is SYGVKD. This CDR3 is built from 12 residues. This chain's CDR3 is CAISPVNTEAFF. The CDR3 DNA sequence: TGTGCCATCAGTCCAGTGAACACTGAAGCTTTCTTT.

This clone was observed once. The CDR3 here is CASSPWGQSNTEAFF. In DNA, the CDR3 is TGTGCCAGCAGCCCTTGGGGACAGTCAAACACTGAAGCTTTCTTT. The chain couples TRBV7-9 to TRBJ1-1; 7 bases are shared with TRBD1. The CDR3 spans 15 residues. The junction had 8 bases not matched to a gene; V was cut back by 5 bases and J by 2 bases. CDR1 is SEHNR, CDR2 FQNEAQ, per germline (reference sequence).

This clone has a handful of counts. The CDR3 DNA is TGTGCCAGCAGCTTAGAGGAGGGAAAGACGCAGTATTTT. This translates into CASSLEEGKTQYF. V and J are TRBV7-9 and TRBJ2-3; a possible D gene is TRBD2 (6 bases). The CDR3 has 13 amino acids. The germline gives CDR1 SEHNR, CDR2 FQNEAQ (reference sequence). The V end was cut by 1 base, the J end by 9 bases, with 11 bases between.

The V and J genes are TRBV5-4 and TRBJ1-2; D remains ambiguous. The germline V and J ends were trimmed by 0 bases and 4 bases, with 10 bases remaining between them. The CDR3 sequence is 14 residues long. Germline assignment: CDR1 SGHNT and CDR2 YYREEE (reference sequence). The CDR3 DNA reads TGTGCCAGCAGCTTGGAGGAGGGTGTCTATGGCTACACCTTC. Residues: CASSLEEGVYGYTF.

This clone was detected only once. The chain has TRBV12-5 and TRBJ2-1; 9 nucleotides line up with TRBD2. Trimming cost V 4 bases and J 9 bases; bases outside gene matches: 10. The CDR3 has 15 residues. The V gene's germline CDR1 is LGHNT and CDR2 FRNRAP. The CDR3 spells CASGSDGAGGVEQFF. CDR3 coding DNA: TGTGCTAGTGGTTCCGACGGCGCGGGGGGGGTTGAGCAGTTCTTC.

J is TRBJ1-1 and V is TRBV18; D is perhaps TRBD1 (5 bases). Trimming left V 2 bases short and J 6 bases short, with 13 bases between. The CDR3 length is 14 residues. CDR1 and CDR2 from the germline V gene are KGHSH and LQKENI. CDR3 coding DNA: TGTGCCAGCTCACCAAGGCAGGGAGGGCCTGAAGCTTTCTTT. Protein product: CASSPRQGGPEAFF.

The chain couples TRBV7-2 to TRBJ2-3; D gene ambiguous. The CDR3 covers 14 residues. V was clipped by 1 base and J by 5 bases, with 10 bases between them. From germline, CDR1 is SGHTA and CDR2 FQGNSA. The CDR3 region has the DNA TGTGCCAGCAGCTTAGGAATTAGCTTAGATACGCAGTATTTT. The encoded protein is CASSLGISLDTQYF.

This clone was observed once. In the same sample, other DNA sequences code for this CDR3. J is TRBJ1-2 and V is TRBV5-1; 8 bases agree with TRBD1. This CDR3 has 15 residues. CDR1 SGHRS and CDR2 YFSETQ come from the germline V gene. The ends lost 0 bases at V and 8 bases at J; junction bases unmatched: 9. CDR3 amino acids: CASSLGGQGAGGYTF. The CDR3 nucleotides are TGCGCCAGCAGCTTGGGGGGGCAGGGGGCTGGCGGCTACACCTTC.

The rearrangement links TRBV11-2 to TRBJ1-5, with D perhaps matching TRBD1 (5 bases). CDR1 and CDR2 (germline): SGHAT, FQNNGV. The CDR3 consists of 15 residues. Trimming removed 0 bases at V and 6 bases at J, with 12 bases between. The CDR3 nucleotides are TGTGCCAGCAGCTTAGATGGGGGGGGAGGTCAGCCCCAGCATTTT. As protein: CASSLDGGGGQPQHF.

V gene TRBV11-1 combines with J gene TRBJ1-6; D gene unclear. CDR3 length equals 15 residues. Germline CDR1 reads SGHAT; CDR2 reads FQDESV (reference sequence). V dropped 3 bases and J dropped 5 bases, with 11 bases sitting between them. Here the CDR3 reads CASSFNGRNNSPLHF. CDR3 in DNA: TGTGCCAGCAGCTTCAATGGCAGGAATAATTCACCCCTCCACTTT.

CDR3 sequence: CASSGTRLTGELFF. DNA of the CDR3: TGTGCCAGCAGTGGGACTAGACTCACCGGGGAGCTGTTTTTT. The chain has TRBV2 and TRBJ2-2, with 7 bases fitting TRBD2. The CDR3 is 14 amino acids. Germline lookup yields CDR1 SNHLY and CDR2 FYNNEI. With V trimmed by 4 bases and J by 4 bases, 3 bases remained unmatched.

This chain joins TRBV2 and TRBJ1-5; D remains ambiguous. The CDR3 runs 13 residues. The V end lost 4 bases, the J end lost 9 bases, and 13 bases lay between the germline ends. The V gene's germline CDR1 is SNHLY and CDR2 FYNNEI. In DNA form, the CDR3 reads TGTGCCAGCAGTGTGCCCGAGAGGCGGCCCCAGCATTTT. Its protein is CASSVPERRPQHF.

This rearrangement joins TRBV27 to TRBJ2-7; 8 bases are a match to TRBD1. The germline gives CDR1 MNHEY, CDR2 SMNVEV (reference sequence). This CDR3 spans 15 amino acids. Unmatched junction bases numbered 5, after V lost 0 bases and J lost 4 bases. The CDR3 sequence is CASSLSRDRTYEQYF. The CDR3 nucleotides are TGTGCCAGCAGTTTATCCCGGGACAGGACTTACGAGCAGTACTTC.

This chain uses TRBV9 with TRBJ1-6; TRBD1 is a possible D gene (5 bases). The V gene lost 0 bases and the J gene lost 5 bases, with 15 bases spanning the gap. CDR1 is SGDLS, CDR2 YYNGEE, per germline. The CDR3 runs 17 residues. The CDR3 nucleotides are TGTGCCAGCAGCGTAGTGGGGGGAGACAGAGATAATTCACCCCTCCACTTT. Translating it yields CASSVVGGDRDNSPLHF.

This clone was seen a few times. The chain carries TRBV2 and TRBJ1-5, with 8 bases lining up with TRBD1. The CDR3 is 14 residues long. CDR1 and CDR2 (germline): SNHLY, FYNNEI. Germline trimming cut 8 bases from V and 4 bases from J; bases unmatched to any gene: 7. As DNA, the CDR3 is TGTGCCAGCCAGGGGGCGCGGGGAAATCAGCCCCAGCATTTT. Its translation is CASQGARGNQPQHF.

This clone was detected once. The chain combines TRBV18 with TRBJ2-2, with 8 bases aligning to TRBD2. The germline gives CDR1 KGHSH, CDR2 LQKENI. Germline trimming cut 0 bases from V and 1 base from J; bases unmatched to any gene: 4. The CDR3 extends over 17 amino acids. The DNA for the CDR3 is TGTGCCAGCTCACCACCAGGCAGCGGGGGGAACACCGGGGAGCTGTTTTTT. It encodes CASSPPGSGGNTGELFF.

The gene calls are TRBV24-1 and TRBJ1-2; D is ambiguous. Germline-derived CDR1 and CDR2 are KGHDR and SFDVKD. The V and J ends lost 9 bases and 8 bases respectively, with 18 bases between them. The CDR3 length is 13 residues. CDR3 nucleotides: TGTGCCACCCGAGGGCCCCAGCAGGACGGCTACACCTTC. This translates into CATRGPQQDGYTF.

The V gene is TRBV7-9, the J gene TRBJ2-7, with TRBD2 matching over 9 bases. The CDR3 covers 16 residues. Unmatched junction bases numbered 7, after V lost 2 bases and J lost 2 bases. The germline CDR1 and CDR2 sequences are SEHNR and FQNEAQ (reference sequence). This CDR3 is CASSLSRSSGAYEQYV. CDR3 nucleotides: TGTGCCAGCAGCTTAAGTCGGTCTAGCGGGGCCTACGAGCAGTACGTC.

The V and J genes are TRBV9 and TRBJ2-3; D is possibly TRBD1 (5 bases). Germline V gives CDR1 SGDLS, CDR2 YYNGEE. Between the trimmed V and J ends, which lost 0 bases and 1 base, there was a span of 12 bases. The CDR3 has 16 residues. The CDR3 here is CASSVEAGSGTDTQYF. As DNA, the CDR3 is TGTGCCAGCAGCGTAGAGGCAGGGTCTGGCACAGATACGCAGTATTTT.